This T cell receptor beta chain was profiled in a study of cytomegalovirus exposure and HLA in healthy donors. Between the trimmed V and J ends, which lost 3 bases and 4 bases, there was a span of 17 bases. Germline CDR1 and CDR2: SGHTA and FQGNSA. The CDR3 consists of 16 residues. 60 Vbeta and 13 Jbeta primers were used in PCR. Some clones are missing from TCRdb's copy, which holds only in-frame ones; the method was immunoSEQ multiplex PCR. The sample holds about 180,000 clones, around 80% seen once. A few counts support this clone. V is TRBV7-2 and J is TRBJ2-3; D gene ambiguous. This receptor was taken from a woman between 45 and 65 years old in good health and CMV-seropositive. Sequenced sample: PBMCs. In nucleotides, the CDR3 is TGTGCCAGCAGCTTGTTCGGTAGTTCCTTCCCAGATACGCAGTATTTT. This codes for CASSLFGSSFPDTQYF.